A single sample gave rise to the 18 T cell receptor beta chains below, sequenced in a study of cytomegalovirus exposure and HLA in healthy donors. The PCR used 60 Vbeta and 13 Jbeta primers. This table comes from immunoSEQ multiplex PCR, and its TCRdb copy is limited to in-frame clones, with some not included. This table holds just over 150,000 clones, approximately 72% found once. Sequencing was carried out using PBMCs. The receptor source for this set is a female donor in good health and CMV-seronegative.

The rearrangement links TRBV5-1 to TRBJ1-2; the match to TRBD1 covers 9 bases. The V gene end was trimmed by 5 bases and the J gene end by 6 bases; junction bases not matched to a gene: 14. CDR3 length: 16 amino acids. Germline CDR1 and CDR2: SGHRS and YFSETQ. The CDR3 region has the DNA TGCGCCAGCAGGATGGGGCCGGGACAGGGAATTCATGGCTACACCTTC. Its protein product is CASRMGPGQGIHGYTF. Together with reference TRBV5-1 and TRBJ1-2, the CDR3 gives the full variable domain: KAGVTQTPRYLIKTRGQQVTLSCSPISGHRSVSWYQQTPGQGLQFLFEYFSETQRNKGNFPGRFSGRQFSNSRSEMNVSTLELGDSALYLCASRMGPGQGIHGYTFGSGTRLTVV.

The chain uses TRBV30 and TRBJ1-4; weak D call: TRBD1 (5 bases). V was clipped by 0 bases and J by 5 bases, with 13 bases between them. The CDR3 length is 15 residues. Per the germline V gene, CDR1 is GTSNPN and CDR2 is SVGIG (reference sequence). The CDR3 nucleotides read TGTGCCTGGAGTGTTGGCGGGGGGGGAAATGAAAAACTGTTTTTT. Its translation is CAWSVGGGGNEKLFF.

This chain uses TRBV28 with TRBJ1-6; maybe TRBD1 (5 bases). Trimming stripped 6 bases from V and 9 bases from J, with 12 bases between. The length of the CDR3 is 13 residues. Looked up from germline, CDR1 is MDHEN and CDR2 is SYDVKM. The DNA of the CDR3 is TGTGCCAGCAGACCGGGGGGTACTTCACCCCTCCACTTT. Protein sequence: CASRPGGTSPLHF.

This chain connects TRBV5-4 to TRBJ2-1, with 13 bases lining up with TRBD2. Germline V gives CDR1 SGHNT, CDR2 YYREEE (reference sequence). The J segment lost 9 bases and the V segment lost 3 bases, leaving 9 bases of the junction unmatched. This CDR3 has 16 residues. This CDR3 is CASSSRALAGGIEQFF. The CDR3 DNA follows: TGTGCCAGCAGCTCCCGCGCACTAGCGGGAGGGATTGAGCAGTTCTTC.

The V call is TRBV19, the J call TRBJ2-2, with no clear D. The germline V gene has CDR1 LNHDA and CDR2 SQIVND (reference sequence). V lost 4 bases and J 7 bases, leaving 16 bases between the germline ends. The CDR3 runs to 15 residues. CDR3 bases: TGTGCCAGTAGTACTTATCAGGCTCTTGGCGGGGAGCTGTTTTTT. Protein product: CASSTYQALGGELFF.

The chain couples TRBV6-5 to TRBJ2-3; possibly TRBD2 for D (6 bases). This CDR3 region has 15 residues. Trimming took 4 bases from V and 5 from J, leaving 16 bases between them. The germline CDR1 and CDR2 sequences are MNHEY and SVGAGI. The chain's CDR3 is CASSSSTSGVDTQYF. The CDR3 DNA is TGTGCCAGCAGTTCCTCGACTAGTGGGGTAGATACGCAGTATTTT.

This clone occurred once. V gene TRBV19 combines with J gene TRBJ1-2; 8 bases line up with TRBD1. The germline gives CDR1 LNHDA, CDR2 SQIVND (reference sequence). J gave up 4 bases and V 6 bases, and 7 bases lay outside the gene matches. CDR3 size: 14 residues. In nucleotides, the CDR3 is TGTGCCAGTAGGGGGACAGGAGAAGTCTATGGCTACACCTTC. Its protein product is CASRGTGEVYGYTF.

The chain couples TRBV25-1 to TRBJ2-2; 9 nucleotides line up with TRBD1. The germline V gene encodes CDR1 MGHDK and CDR2 SYGVNS. This CDR3 contains 18 residues. V was clipped by 1 base and J by 7 bases; unmatched bases: 13. The CDR3 loop is CASSEFGGQGRKDGELFF. The CDR3, as DNA: TGTGCCAGCAGTGAATTCGGGGGACAGGGCCGCAAGGACGGGGAGCTGTTTTTT. Variable domain in full (rest from reference TRBV25-1 and TRBJ2-2): EADIYQTPRYLVIGTGKKITLECSQTMGHDKMYWYQQDPGMELHLIHYSYGVNSTEKGDLSSESTVSRIRTEHFPLTLESARPSHTSQYLCASSEFGGQGRKDGELFFGEGSRLTVL.

Only one count was recorded for this clone. The chain links TRBV12-5 to TRBJ1-5, with TRBD1 matching over 10 bases. The CDR3 sequence is 17 residues long. Germline V lookup: CDR1 LGHNT, CDR2 FRNRAP. V lost 1 base, J lost 2 bases, and 5 bases stayed unmatched. This CDR3 is CASGLGQGALGNQPQHF. The CDR3 region has the DNA TGTGCTAGTGGTTTGGGACAGGGGGCGTTAGGCAATCAGCCCCAGCATTTT.

CDR3 protein: CALSGTDNSPLHF. In nucleotides, the CDR3 is TGTGCTCTATCCGGGACAGATAATTCACCCCTCCACTTT. The chain recombines TRBV30 with TRBJ1-6, with 7 positions matching TRBD1. From germline, CDR1 is GTSNPN and CDR2 SVGIG (reference sequence). The CDR3 covers 13 residues. Full variable domain (rest looked up from reference TRBV30 and TRBJ1-6): SQTIHQWPATLVQPVGSPLSLECTVEGTSNPNLYWYRQAAGRGLQLLFYSVGIGQISSEVPQNLSASRPQDRQFILSSKKLLLSDSGFYLCALSGTDNSPLHFGNGTRLTVT.

This chain links TRBV5-5 with TRBJ1-3, with 9 bases fitting TRBD1. CDR1 and CDR2 from the germline V gene are SGHKS and YYEKEE (reference sequence). Trimming at V came to 4 bases and at J to 0 bases, leaving 5 bases not matched to a gene. This CDR3 comprises 16 residues. CDR3 loop: CASSVTGGTSGNTIYF. In DNA, the CDR3 is TGTGCCAGCAGCGTGACAGGGGGAACCTCTGGAAACACCATATATTTT.

The chain is built from TRBV30 and TRBJ2-1, with 10 positions matching TRBD2. This CDR3 has 13 residues. Germline lookup yields CDR1 GTSNPN and CDR2 SVGIG (reference sequence). The trim removed 7 bases at V and 10 bases at J, leaving 10 bases unmatched. In nucleotides, the CDR3 is TGTGCCTTACTAGCGGGGTATGAAGGCGAGCAGTTCTTC. Amino acid sequence: CALLAGYEGEQFF. Combining the CDR3 with reference TRBV30 and TRBJ2-1 gives the whole variable domain SQTIHQWPATLVQPVGSPLSLECTVEGTSNPNLYWYRQAAGRGLQLLFYSVGIGQISSEVPQNLSASRPQDRQFILSSKKLLLSDSGFYLCALLAGYEGEQFFGPGTRLTVL.

This chain joins TRBV19 and TRBJ1-5, with D perhaps TRBD1 (6 bases). V lost 6 bases and J 1 base, leaving 13 bases between the germline ends. Germline V lookup: CDR1 LNHDA, CDR2 SQIVND (reference sequence). CDR3 length: 15 amino acids. CDR3 amino acids: CASSRDIWSNQPQHF. In nucleotides, the CDR3 is TGTGCCAGTAGCCGGGACATTTGGAGCAATCAGCCCCAGCATTTT.

This chain links TRBV7-6 with TRBJ2-3, with D tentatively TRBD2 (6 bases). V lost 4 bases, J lost 4 bases, and 15 bases lay in between. This CDR3 has 15 amino acids. Germline V gives CDR1 SGHVS, CDR2 FNYEAQ. Here the CDR3 DNA reads TGTGCCAGCAGCTCCCAGGGACTCCAGGCAGATACGCAGTATTTT. It is translated as CASSSQGLQADTQYF.

On this clone: This CDR3 is also generated by other DNA sequences in the sample. The chain combines TRBV7-9 with TRBJ2-3; TRBD2 matches 7 bases. This CDR3 has 14 amino acids. Trimming removed 5 bases from V and 2 bases from J; junction bases left unmatched: 4. Germline values: CDR1 SEHNR, CDR2 FQNEAQ (reference sequence). The CDR3 protein is CASSTSGNTDTQYF. CDR3 bases: TGTGCCAGCAGCACGAGCGGGAACACAGATACGCAGTATTTT. Looking up the rest from reference TRBV7-9 and TRBJ2-3 gives the full variable domain: DTGVSQNPRHKITKRGQNVTFRCDPISEHNRLYWYRQTLGQGPEFLTYFQNEAQLEKSRLLSDRFSAERPKGSFSTLEIQRTEQGDSAMYLCASSTSGNTDTQYFGPGTRLTVL.

The chain has TRBV5-1 and TRBJ2-4; D may be TRBD2 (7 bases). The ends were cut back, 7 bases at V and 2 bases at J, with 16 bases in the middle. This CDR3 region has 15 residues. CDR1 is SGHRS and CDR2 is YFSETQ in the germline V gene. The CDR3 nucleotides are TGCGCCAGCGCCCCCGGGGGGCCGACCAAAAACATTCAGTACTTC. Translation gives CASAPGGPTKNIQYF.

This chain uses TRBV5-1 with TRBJ1-4; 12 nucleotides match TRBD1. The germline gives CDR1 SGHRS, CDR2 YFSETQ. The CDR3 contains 16 residues. The V gene end was trimmed by 3 bases and the J gene end by 7 bases; junction bases not matched to a gene: 7. DNA of the CDR3: TGCGCCAGCAGCTCCCAGGGGACAGGGGGCAGTGAAAAACTGTTTTTT. Translating it yields CASSSQGTGGSEKLFF.

This chain connects TRBV11-2 to TRBJ1-2, with 9 bases identical to TRBD1. The CDR3 sequence is 12 residues long. The trim removed 1 base at V and 10 bases at J, leaving 1 base unmatched. CDR1 is SGHAT and CDR2 is FQNNGV in the germline V gene. CDR3 loop: CASSLGDRDYTF. In DNA form, the CDR3 reads TGTGCCAGCAGCTTAGGGGACAGGGACTACACCTTC.